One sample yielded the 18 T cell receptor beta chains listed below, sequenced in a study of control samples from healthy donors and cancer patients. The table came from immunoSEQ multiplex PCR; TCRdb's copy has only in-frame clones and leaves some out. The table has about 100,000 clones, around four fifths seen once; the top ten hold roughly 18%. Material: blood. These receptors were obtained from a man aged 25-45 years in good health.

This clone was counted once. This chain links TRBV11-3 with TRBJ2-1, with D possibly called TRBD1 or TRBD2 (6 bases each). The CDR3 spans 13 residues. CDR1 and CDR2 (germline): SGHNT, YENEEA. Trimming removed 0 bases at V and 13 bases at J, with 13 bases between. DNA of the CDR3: TGTGCCAGCAGCTTAGATTTAGGGGGGACCCAGTTCTTC. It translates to CASSLDLGGTQFF.

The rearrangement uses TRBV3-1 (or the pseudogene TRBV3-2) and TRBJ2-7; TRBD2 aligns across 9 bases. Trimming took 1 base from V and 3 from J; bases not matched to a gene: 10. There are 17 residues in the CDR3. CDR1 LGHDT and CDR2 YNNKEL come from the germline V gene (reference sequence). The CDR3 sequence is CASSQAPVRAGGYEQYF. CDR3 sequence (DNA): TGTGCCAGCAGCCAAGCCCCCGTTAGAGCGGGGGGCTACGAGCAGTACTTC.

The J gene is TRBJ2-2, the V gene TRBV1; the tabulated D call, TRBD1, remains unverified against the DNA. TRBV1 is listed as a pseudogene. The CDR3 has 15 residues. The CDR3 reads CTSSQDQKDTGELFF. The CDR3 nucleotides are TGCACCAGCAGCCAAGATCAGAAAGACACCGGGGAGCTGTTTTTT.

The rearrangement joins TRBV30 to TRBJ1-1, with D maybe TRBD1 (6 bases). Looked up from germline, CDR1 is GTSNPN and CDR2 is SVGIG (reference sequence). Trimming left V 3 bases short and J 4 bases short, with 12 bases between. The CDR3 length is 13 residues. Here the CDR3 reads CAWSRGRGTEAFF. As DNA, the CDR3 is TGTGCCTGGAGCAGGGGACGTGGCACTGAAGCTTTCTTT.

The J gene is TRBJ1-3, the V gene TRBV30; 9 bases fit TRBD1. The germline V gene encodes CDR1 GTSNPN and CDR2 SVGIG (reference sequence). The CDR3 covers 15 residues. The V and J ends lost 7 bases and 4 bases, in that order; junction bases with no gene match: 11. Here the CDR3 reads CAYSPGQGRGNTIYF. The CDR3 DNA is TGTGCCTACTCCCCGGGACAGGGAAGGGGAAACACCATATATTTT.

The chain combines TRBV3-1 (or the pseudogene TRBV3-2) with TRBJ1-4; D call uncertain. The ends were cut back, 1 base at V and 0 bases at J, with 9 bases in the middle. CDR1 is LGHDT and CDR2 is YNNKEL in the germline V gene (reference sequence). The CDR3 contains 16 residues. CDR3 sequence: CASSQVTASTNEKLFF. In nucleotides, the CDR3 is TGTGCCAGCAGCCAAGTAACAGCTTCAACTAATGAAAAACTGTTTTTT.

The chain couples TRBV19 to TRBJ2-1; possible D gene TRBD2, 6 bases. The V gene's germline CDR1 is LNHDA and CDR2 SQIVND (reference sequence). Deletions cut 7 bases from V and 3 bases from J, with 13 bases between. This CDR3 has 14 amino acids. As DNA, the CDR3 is TGTGCCAGTACGAGCGGGTCTTACTACAATGAGCAGTTCTTC. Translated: CASTSGSYYNEQFF.

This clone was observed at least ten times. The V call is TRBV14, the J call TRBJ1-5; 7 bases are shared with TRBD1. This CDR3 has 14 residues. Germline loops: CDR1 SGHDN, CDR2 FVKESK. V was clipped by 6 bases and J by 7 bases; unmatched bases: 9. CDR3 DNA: TGTGCCAGCAGTAGGAAGGGGGCAGGACAGCCCCAGCATTTT. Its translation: CASSRKGAGQPQHF.

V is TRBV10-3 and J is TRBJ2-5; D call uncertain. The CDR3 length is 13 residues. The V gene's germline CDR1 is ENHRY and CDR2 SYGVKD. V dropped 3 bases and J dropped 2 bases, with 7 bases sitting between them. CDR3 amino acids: CAISDGRQETQYF. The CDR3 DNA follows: TGTGCCATCAGTGATGGCAGACAAGAGACCCAGTACTTC.

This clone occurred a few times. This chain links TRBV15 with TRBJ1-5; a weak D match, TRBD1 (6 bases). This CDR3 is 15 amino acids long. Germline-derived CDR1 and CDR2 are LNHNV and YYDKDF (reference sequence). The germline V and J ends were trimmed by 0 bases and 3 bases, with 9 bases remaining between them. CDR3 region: CATSRDGQFNQPQHF. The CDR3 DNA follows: TGTGCCACCAGCAGAGATGGACAGTTCAATCAGCCCCAGCATTTT.

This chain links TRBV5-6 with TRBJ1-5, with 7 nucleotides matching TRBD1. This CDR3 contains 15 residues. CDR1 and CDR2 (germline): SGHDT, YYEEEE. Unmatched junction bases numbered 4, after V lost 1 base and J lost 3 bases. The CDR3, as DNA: TGTGCCAGCAGCTTGAACAGGGGTTACAATCAGCCCCAGCATTTT. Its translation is CASSLNRGYNQPQHF.

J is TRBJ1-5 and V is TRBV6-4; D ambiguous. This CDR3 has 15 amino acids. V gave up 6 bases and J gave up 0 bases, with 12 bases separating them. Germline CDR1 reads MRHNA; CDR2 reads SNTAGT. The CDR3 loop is CASRARHDSNQPQHF. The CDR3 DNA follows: TGTGCCAGCAGGGCCAGACACGATAGCAATCAGCCCCAGCATTTT.

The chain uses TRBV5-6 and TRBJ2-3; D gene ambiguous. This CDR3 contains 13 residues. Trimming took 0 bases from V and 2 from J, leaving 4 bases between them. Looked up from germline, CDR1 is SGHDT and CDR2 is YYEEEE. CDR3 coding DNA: TGTGCCAGCAGCTTGGGTACCACAGATACGCAGTATTTT. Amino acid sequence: CASSLGTTDTQYF.

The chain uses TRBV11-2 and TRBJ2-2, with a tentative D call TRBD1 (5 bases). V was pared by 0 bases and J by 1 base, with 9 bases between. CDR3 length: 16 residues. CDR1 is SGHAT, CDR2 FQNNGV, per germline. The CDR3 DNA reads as TGTGCCAGCAGCTTAGAAGGGGCCCTGAACACCGGGGAGCTGTTTTTT. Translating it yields CASSLEGALNTGELFF.

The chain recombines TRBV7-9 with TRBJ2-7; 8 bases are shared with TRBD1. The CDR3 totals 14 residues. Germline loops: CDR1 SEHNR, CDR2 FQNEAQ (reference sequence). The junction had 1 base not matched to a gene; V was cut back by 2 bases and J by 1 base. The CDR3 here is CASSLRTGSYEQYF. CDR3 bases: TGTGCCAGCAGCTTACGGACAGGGTCCTACGAGCAGTACTTC.

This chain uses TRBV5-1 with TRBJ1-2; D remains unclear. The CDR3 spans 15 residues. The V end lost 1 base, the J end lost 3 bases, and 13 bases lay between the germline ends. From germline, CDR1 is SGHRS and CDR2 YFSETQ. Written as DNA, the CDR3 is TGCGCCAGCAGCTTGACTCTAGGGTTAGACTATGGCTACACCTTC. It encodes CASSLTLGLDYGYTF.

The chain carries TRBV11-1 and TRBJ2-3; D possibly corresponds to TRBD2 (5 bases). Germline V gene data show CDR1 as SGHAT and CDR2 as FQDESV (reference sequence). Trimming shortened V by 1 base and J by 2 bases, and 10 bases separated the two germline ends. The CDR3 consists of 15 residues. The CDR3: CASSLVGGATDTQYF. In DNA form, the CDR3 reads TGTGCCAGCAGCTTAGTAGGAGGTGCCACAGATACGCAGTATTTT.

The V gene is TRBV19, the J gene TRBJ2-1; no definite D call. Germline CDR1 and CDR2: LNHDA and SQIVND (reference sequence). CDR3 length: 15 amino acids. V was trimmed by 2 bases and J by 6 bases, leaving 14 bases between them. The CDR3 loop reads CASSITRVQRNEQFF. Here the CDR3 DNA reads TGTGCCAGTAGTATAACCCGGGTCCAACGCAATGAGCAGTTCTTC.